This TCR beta chain comes out of a study of brain T cells in children with intractable seizures. The V segment lost 5 bases and the J segment 5 bases; nucleotides outside the gene matches: 10. The V gene's germline CDR1 is SEHNR and CDR2 FQNEAQ (reference sequence). The CDR3 loop spans 15 amino acids. Generated by immunoSEQ multiplex PCR, the TCRdb table keeps only in-frame clones and is missing some. This sample carries about 80,000 clones, around 91% of them seen once, and the ten largest clones take around 24%. Sequencing was limited to surgery cases with top T cell transcript signatures in brain tissue. Pre-surgery treatment included at least one anti-epileptic drug.

V and J are TRBV7-9 and TRBJ2-7, with TRBD1 matching over 9 bases. The sequence was obtained from a girl aged 2-10 years with Rasmussen encephalitis and intractable seizures. Sample: peripheral blood, taken at surgery. This chain's CDR3 is CASSHGTGSTNEQYF. Here the CDR3 DNA reads TGTGCCAGCAGCCACGGGACAGGGAGTACAAACGAGCAGTACTTC.